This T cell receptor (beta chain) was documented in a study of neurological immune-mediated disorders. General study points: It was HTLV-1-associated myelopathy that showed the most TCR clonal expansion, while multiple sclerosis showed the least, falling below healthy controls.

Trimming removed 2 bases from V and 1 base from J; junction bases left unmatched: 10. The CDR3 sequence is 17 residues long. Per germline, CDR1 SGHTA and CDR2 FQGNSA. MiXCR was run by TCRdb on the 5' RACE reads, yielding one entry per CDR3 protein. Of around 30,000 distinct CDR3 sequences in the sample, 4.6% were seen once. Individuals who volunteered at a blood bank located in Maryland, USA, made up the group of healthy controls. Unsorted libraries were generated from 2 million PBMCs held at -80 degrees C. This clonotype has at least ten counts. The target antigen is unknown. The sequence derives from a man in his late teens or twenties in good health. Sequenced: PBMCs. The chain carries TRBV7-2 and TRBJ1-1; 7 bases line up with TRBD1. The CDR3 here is CASSLMRYRGPNTEAFF. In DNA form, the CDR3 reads TGTGCCAGCAGCTTAATGAGGTACAGGGGACCGAACACTGAAGCTTTCTTT.